The clone carrying this T cell receptor (beta chain) was recorded only once. Germline CDR1 is SGHTA and CDR2 is FQGNSA. V was clipped by 4 bases and J by 5 bases, with 17 bases between them. The CDR3 length is 15 residues. The data were produced by immunoSEQ multiplex PCR, yet TCRdb's version contains in-frame clones alone and is incomplete. The data show roughly 680,000 clones, 89% seen once. This specimen belongs to a study of Ad26.COV2.S vaccination and SARS-CoV-2 variants. Treatment in this sample: around 19 received Ad26.COV2.S at low or high dose, single or two shots; about 5 received placebo; per-sample allocation not given. At day 63 after the first vaccine or placebo injection, samples were drawn.

This sample comprised peripheral blood, obtained in a trial of Ad26.COV2.S vaccine versus placebo. V gene TRBV7-2 combines with J gene TRBJ2-5, with a weak D call TRBD1 (6 bases). The TCR was taken from a person between 18 and 65 years old who received the Ad26.COV2.S COVID-19 vaccine or a placebo. CDR3 amino acids: CASSYGPGVGETQYF. The CDR3, as DNA: TGTGCCAGCAGCTACGGCCCAGGGGTCGGGGAGACCCAGTACTTC.